This TCR beta chain originates from a study of T cell responses to AZD1222 COVID-19 vaccine. Overall study findings and caveats: Of spike-specific TCRs, nearly half reportedly target regions left unmutated in variants.

Sequencing used immunoSEQ multiplex PCR; TCRdb keeps in-frame clones, though not all of them. The data show 150,000 to 200,000 clones, 90% to 95% seen once. The CDR3 covers 14 residues. Germline values: CDR1 SGHKS, CDR2 YYEKEE (reference sequence). The V end was cut by 4 bases, the J end by 0 bases, with 11 bases between. On this clone itself: Its antigen is not identified.

The genes are TRBV5-5 and TRBJ2-7, with no clear D. The sequences come from peripheral blood, collected 28 days after the second AZD1222 dose. The sequence was collected from an adult who received the AZD1222 COVID-19 vaccine. CDR3 DNA sequence: TGTGCCAGCAGCCCGCCGTTCGGCTCCTACGAGCAGTACTTC. Encoded protein: CASSPPFGSYEQYF.